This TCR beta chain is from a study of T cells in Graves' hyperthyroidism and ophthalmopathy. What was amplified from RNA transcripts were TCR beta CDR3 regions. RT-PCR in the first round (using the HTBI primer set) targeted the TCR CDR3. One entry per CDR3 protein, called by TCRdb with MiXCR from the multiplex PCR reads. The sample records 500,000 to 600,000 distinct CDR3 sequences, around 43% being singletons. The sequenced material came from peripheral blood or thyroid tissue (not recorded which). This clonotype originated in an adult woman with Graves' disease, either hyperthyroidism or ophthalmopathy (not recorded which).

The CDR3 sequence is CASSTGGTGGYTF. The CDR3 bases are TGTGCCAGCAGTACAGGGGGCACTGGTGGCTACACCTTC. The chain recombines TRBV2 with TRBJ1-2, with 9 bases that match TRBD1. Germline CDR1 is SNHLY and CDR2 is FYNNEI. J gave up 7 bases and V 5 bases, and 5 bases lay outside the gene matches. The CDR3 is made up of 13 amino acids.